This TCR beta chain emerged from a study of shared clonotypes between healthy human individuals. Whole-study results and caveats: Naive subsets usually exceeded memory subsets in estimated richness. The researchers took only blood, and tissue repertoires probably look different.

Assay used: immunoSEQ multiplex PCR; TCRdb lists only in-frame clones, some missing. Of over 150,000 clones detected, approximately 70% appear once; the ten largest clones hold about 9.4%. This CDR3 contains 10 residues. The ends were cut back, 11 bases at V and 11 bases at J, with 15 bases in the middle. CDR1 ENHRY and CDR2 SYGVKD come from the germline V gene. This clone was picked up a small number of times. As yet, its antigen is unknown. The sample taken for sequencing was memory CD4+ T cells sorted from blood. Sample subset: CD45RA-negative fraction. The sequence derives from a man aged 25-45 years in good health. The gene calls are TRBV10-3 and TRBJ1-2; no firm D call. The CDR3 bases are TGTGCCGCCGGCCGCGTTGAGTACACCTTC. Amino acids: CAAGRVEYTF.